This T cell receptor beta chain was captured by sequencing in a study of blood T cell repertoires in COVID-19. At the level of the study: Some COVID-19 samples were acute and others convalescent; all came from the United States, Italy and Spain.

This clone was counted a single time. The CDR3 consists of 15 residues. From germline, CDR1 is KGHSH and CDR2 LQKENI. Trimming shortened V by 3 bases and J by 2 bases, and 10 bases separated the two germline ends. Libraries were prepared by immunoSEQ multiplex PCR; TCRdb keeps only in-frame clonotypes and omits some of them. The data show more than 200,000 clones, around four fifths seen once. The chain uses TRBV18 and TRBJ1-4; D unclear. Material for sequencing was peripheral blood. The clonotype comes from a man aged 35 to 55 with acute or convalescent COVID-19. The CDR3 DNA sequence: TGTGCCAGCTCACCGGACCCGGGGACTAATGAAAAACTGTTTTTT. This codes for CASSPDPGTNEKLFF.